This T cell receptor (beta chain) originates from a study of shared clonotypes between healthy human individuals. The CDR3 extends over 14 amino acids. CDR1 is SSHAT, CDR2 FNYEAQ, per germline (reference sequence). Trimming took off 1 base at V and 4 bases at J, with 8 bases between the two ends. Each donor was a Caucasian adult residing in Nashville, Tennessee. Method: immunoSEQ multiplex PCR; TCRdb's copy keeps in-frame clones and lacks some. This sample has approximately 510,000 clones, with 79% found just once. The material sequenced was PBMCs. This TCR came from a woman aged 40 to 50 in good health. Some clones in this sample may be carry-over from other donors' samples. The rearrangement links TRBV7-7 to TRBJ1-3; tentatively, D is TRBD1 (5 bases). The CDR3 nucleotides are TGTGCCAGCAGCTTAGTGGGGGAAGGAAACACCATATATTTT. The encoded protein is CASSLVGEGNTIYF.